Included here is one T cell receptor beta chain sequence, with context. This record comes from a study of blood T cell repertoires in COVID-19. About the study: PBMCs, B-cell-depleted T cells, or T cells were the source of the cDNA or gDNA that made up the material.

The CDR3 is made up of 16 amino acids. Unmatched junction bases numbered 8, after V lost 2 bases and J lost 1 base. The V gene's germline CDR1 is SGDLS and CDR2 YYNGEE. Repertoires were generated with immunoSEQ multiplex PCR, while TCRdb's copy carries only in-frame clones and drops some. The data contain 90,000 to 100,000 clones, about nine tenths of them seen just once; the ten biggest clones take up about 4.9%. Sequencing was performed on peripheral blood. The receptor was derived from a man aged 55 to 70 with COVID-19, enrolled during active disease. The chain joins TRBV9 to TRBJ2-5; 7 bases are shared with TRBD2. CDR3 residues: CASSVTPGTTQETQYF. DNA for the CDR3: TGTGCCAGCAGCGTCACTCCCGGGACTACCCAAGAGACCCAGTACTTC.